The T cell receptor (beta chain) under discussion was sequenced for a study of shared clonotypes between healthy human individuals. Turning to the study itself: Donors had three CD4 naive, three CD4 memory, two CD8 naive and one CD8 memory plate apiece.

Repertoires were generated with immunoSEQ multiplex PCR, while TCRdb's copy carries only in-frame clones and drops some. Altogether approximately 2.3 million clones are present, approximately 93% being singletons, with the ten largest covering about 0.41%. The CDR3 length is 16 residues. Germline trimming cut 1 base from V and 8 bases from J; bases unmatched to any gene: 10. Per the germline V gene, CDR1 is SGHTA and CDR2 is FQGNSA. The receptor was derived from a man between 18 and 29 years old in good health. Some clones in this sample may be carry-over from other donors' samples. This rearrangement joins TRBV7-2 to TRBJ1-4; 7 bases match TRBD1. Source material: naive CD4+ T cells from PBMCs. Subset reported: CD45RA+ positively selected. The CDR3 loop is CASSLVVTGIKEKLFF. The CDR3 DNA sequence: TGTGCCAGCAGCTTAGTTGTGACAGGGATAAAGGAAAAACTGTTTTTT.